This T cell receptor beta chain was observed in a study of blood T cell repertoires in COVID-19 (dated by TCRdb to between 2020 and 2021). Regarding the study in general: Collaborator samples came from the United States, Italy and Spain and covered acute and convalescent phases of COVID-19. A de-identified subject ID, COVID-19 status, age in years and sex were almost always included in the sample metadata. A freely available public database, intended as a resource for researchers studying the immune response to SARS-CoV-2, is where the repertoires were released. Where available, HLA class I and class II types were taken from metadata supplied by the sample provider and were not determined by assay-based typing. Samples were obtained from the ongoing ImmuneRACE study (first 160 participants) and from some 1,200 subjects provided by 6 global collaborators. Deeply sampled blood TCRbeta repertoires from subjects exposed to, actively infected with, or recovered from COVID-19 were included in the dataset. The material from the prospective study consisted of cDNA or gDNA derived from T cells, B-cell-depleted T cells, or PBMCs. Points the paper makes about the study in general: How much clinical and demographic metadata was included differed by source and by participant, and the metadata was provided uncurated.

TCRbeta CDR3 regions were amplified from genomic DNA using the immunoSEQ Assay, a bias-controlled multiplex PCR. Under the source paper's analysis protocol: Within the assay, amplification of reference gene primers was used to estimate how many nucleated cells each sample contained. Sequence reads were collapsed and filtered to measure the absolute abundance of every unique TCRbeta CDR3 rearrangement. For each sample, productive Simpson clonality was calculated as the square root of Simpson's diversity index over productive rearrangements. Drawn from immuneACCESS, this table holds only the in-frame rearrangements with V and J called that TCRdb kept. Clones are partly lost; checked studies trace under half to an unresolved V gene and leave the rest unexplained. V and J calls plus clone size are reproduced from that table; the DNA served to infer D and trimming. The sample table contains about 130,000 clones; only one count was recorded for approximately 80% of them. In total, the top ten clones hold about 3% of the sample.

For this clone: Its antigen remains undetermined. Base qualities are missing; no much larger clone stands one base away.

Each collaborating institution followed its own protocols to collect whole blood in K2EDTA tubes. For TCRbeta analysis, collaborators shipped samples as frozen whole blood, isolated PBMCs, or DNA extracted from either of those sample types. Sequences MGHRA (CDR1) and YSYEKL (CDR2) are obtained from the germline V gene. Inclusive of the bounding cysteine and phenylalanine, the CDR3 is 15 residues long. The entry retains the CDR3 DNA only, 45 bases that are in frame from base 1. The junction carries 15 bases between V and J, which are trimmed by 1 base and 6 bases respectively. Sequencing was done on a sample of peripheral blood. The sequence came from a woman older than 75 with acute or convalescent COVID-19. The chain is encoded by TRBV4-1 joined to TRBJ1-2; TRBD1 might be the D gene, on 5 matching bases. The CDR3 protein sequence reads: CASSQAVATGDGYTF. In nucleotides, the sequence is TGCGCCAGCAGCCAAGCTGTGGCTACAGGTGATGGCTACACCTTC.